This TCR beta chain was sequenced during a study of radiation and T cells in renal cell carcinoma (dated by TCRdb to the early 2020s). Concerning the study at large: A total of under 60 samples underwent TCR beta sequencing, made up of 25 or so tumors and about 27 peripheral blood samples. The final blood draw was performed at 4 weeks after radiation, at the same time as nephrectomy. A total of 4 million to 5 million unique CDR3 nucleotide sequences, encoding around 2.7 million unique CDR3 amino acid sequences, were found across all 50 or so samples.

Remarks on this clone: What antigen it recognizes has not been identified. Base qualities are not recorded, but no much larger clone differs from it by a single base.

This specimen's time point label, interpreted: blood 4 weeks post-SBRT, at nephrectomy. Interpreted using the paper, the treatment or condition label stands for: 15 Gy SBRT to primary tumor, nephrectomy 4 weeks later. Samples came from a clinical trial, in which primary renal cell carcinomas received 15 Gy stereotactic body radiation therapy followed by nephrectomy 4 weeks later. Serial peripheral blood from radiation-treated patients was sampled at baseline, 2 weeks and 4 weeks after SBRT to track tumor-enriched clonotypes. All patients had renal cell carcinoma with clear cell pathology. Genomic DNA for TCR sequencing was prepared using the QIAamp DNA Blood Mini Kit (Qiagen). The analyses included only samples that passed all quality control checks. General study outcomes and caveats: Tracking of blood repertoire dynamics stopped at less than five weeks after treatment, with no follow-up past that point. The single-armed trial design could not address effects of radiation dose or scheduling on the TCR repertoire. An increase in top tumor clonotypes in blood was observed from baseline to 2 weeks post-radiation, followed by contraction by 4 weeks, which was taken to suggest transient expansion of tumor-resident clones. Because pretreatment tumor biopsies were not available, the baseline intratumoral presence of clonotypes could not be determined.

From the germline V gene (reference sequence), CDR1 is SEHNR and CDR2 is FQNEAQ. The CDR3 has 14 amino acids, counting the end cysteine and phenylalanine. Only CDR3 DNA remains: 42 bases, in frame from the first base. Trimming removed 1 base from V and 2 bases from J, leaving 8 bases between the germline ends. Following the manufacturer's recommendations, the immunoSEQ kit was used to generate TCR beta libraries from genomic DNA. For library preparation, a first multiplex PCR was performed with proprietary primers, followed by a second PCR in which unique barcodes were added, and bead cleanups were performed after each round. Each sample batch included a kit-provided positive control reaction and a negative control reaction. The final libraries were assessed on an Agilent 4200 TapeStation D1000 ScreenTape, pooled by volume, and quantified by qPCR. Sequencing was performed on an Illumina NextSeq500 with a MidOutput 150-cycle cartridge, and 156 Read1 and 15 Index1 cycles were run with kit custom primers. The pooled library was loaded at approximately 1 pM, with a roughly 19% PhiX control spiked in. The study's own analysis went as follows. Vendor-processed data were analyzed in R, with a clonotype defined as all T cells sharing the same CDR3 nucleotide sequence. In the clone abundance analyses, frequencies were normalized to the 10,000 most abundant clones in each sample. Public T cell clones, which averaged fewer than five per sample, were excluded before analysis. Tumor-enriched clonotypes and baseline blood-enriched clonotypes were defined as those with an abundance difference of at least 32-fold between compartments. A beta-binomial differential abundance model was applied to find clonotypes that expanded or contracted between blood time points. Tumor-blood repertoire similarity was measured with the Baroni-Urbani and Buser coefficient, and group comparisons used two-tailed Wilcoxon tests in R. This immuneACCESS table, as held by TCRdb, lists in-frame sequences with V and J called but not all clones. Of the missing ones, under half trace to an unresolved V gene in checked studies; the others have no known cause. Clonal size and the V and J genes are those of that table, whereas D and trimming came from the DNA. In this sample the table shows 65,000 or so clones, more than 60% of which occur a single time. The leading ten clones occupy about 6.4% of the sample.

The sample was blood, taken from a patient whose treatment included radiotherapy and nephrectomy. The chain joins TRBV7-9 to TRBJ2-5; D gene: possibly TRBD1, on 6 matching bases. The receptor comes from a man aged 55 to 70 with renal cell carcinoma. The nucleotides are TGTGCCAGCAGCTTAGAAGGACAGCAAGAGACCCAGTACTTC. This translates into CASSLEGQQETQYF.